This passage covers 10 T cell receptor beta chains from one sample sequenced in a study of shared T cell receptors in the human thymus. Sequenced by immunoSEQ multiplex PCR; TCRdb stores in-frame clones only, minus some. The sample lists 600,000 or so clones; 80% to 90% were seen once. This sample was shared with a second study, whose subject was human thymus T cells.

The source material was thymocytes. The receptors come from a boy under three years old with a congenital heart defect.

Written as DNA, the CDR3 is TGTGCCAGCAGTTCAGTTAGCGGGGGTGACTCCTACGAGCAGTACTTC. It encodes CASSSVSGGDSYEQYF. This rearrangement joins TRBV6-6 to TRBJ2-7; 9 positions match TRBD2. CDR1 and CDR2 (germline): MNHNY, SVGAGI (reference sequence). With 4 bases clipped from V and 0 bases from J, the junction kept 7 bases outside the gene matches. This CDR3 is 16 amino acids long.

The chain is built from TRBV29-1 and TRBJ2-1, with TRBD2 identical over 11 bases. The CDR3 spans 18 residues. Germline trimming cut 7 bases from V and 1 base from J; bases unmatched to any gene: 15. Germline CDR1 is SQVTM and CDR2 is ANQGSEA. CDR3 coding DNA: TGCAGCGCCGGTTACGGGACTAGCGGACCAGGGTCCTACAATGAGCAGTTCTTC. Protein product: CSAGYGTSGPGSYNEQFF.

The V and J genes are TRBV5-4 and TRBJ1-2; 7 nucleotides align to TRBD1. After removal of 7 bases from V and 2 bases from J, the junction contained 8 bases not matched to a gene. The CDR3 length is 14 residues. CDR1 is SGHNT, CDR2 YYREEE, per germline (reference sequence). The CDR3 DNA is TGTGCCAGCTATTTGAAGGGGGCAAACTATGGCTACACCTTC. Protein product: CASYLKGANYGYTF.

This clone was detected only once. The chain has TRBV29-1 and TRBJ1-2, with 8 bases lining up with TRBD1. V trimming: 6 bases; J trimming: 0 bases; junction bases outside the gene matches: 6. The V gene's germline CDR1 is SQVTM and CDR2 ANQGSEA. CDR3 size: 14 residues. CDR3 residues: CSVDDRGPNYGYTF. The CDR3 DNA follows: TGCAGCGTAGACGACAGGGGACCTAACTATGGCTACACCTTC. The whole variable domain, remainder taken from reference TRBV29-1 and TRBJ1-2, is SAVISQKPSRDICQRGTSLTIQCQVDSQVTMMFWYRQQPGQSLTLIATANQGSEATYESGFVIDKFPISRPNLTFSTLTVSNMSPEDSSIYLCSVDDRGPNYGYTFGSGTRLTVV.

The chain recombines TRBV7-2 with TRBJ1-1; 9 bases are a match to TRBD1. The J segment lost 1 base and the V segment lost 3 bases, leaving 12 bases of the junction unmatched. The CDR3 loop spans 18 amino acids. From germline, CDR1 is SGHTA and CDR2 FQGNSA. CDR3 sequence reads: CASSFARDREFTNTEAFF. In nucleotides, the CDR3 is TGTGCCAGCAGCTTCGCAAGGGACAGGGAATTTACGAACACTGAAGCTTTCTTT.

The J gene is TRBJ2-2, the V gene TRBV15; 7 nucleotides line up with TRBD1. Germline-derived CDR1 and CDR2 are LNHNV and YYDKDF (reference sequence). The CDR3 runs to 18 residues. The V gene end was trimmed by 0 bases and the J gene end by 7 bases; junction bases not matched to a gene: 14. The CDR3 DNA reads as TGTGCCACCAGCAGAGATGGGACAGATCTCGCGAGAGGCGGGGAGCTGTTTTTT. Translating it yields CATSRDGTDLARGGELFF. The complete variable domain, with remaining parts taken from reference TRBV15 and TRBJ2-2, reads DAMVIQNPRYQVTQFGKPVTLSCSQTLNHNVMYWYQQKSSQAPKLLFHYYDKDFNNEADTPDNFQSRRPNTSFCFLDIRSPGLGDTAMYLCATSRDGTDLARGGELFFGEGSRLTVL.

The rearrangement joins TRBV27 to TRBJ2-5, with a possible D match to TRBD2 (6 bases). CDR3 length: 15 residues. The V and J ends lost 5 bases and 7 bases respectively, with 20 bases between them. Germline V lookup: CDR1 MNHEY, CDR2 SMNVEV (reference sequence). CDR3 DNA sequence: TGTGCCAGCAGTCCCCCCTCGTCGGGGGAAGGGACCCAGTACTTC. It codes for CASSPPSSGEGTQYF.

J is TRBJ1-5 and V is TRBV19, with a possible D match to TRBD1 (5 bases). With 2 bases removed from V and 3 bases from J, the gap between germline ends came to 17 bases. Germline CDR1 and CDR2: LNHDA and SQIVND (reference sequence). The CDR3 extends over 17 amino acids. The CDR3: CASSITVADSDNQPQHF. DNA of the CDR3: TGTGCCAGTAGTATAACGGTCGCCGACAGTGACAATCAGCCCCAGCATTTT.

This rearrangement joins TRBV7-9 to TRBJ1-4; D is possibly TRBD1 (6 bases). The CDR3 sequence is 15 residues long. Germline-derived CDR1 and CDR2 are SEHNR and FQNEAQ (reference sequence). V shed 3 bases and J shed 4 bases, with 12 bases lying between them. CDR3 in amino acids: CASSFTGRDNEKLFF. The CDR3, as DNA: TGTGCCAGCAGCTTCACAGGGAGGGATAATGAAAAACTGTTTTTT.

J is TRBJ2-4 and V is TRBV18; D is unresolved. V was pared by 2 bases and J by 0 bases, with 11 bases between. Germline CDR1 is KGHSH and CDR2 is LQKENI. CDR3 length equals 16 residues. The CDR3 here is CASSPSTILAKNIQYF. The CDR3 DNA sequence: TGTGCCAGCTCACCATCAACGATACTAGCCAAAAACATTCAGTACTTC. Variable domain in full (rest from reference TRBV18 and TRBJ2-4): NAGVMQNPRHLVRRRGQEARLRCSPMKGHSHVYWYRQLPEEGLKFMVYLQKENIIDESGMPKERFSAEFPKEGPSILRIQQVVRGDSAAYFCASSPSTILAKNIQYFGAGTRLSVL.